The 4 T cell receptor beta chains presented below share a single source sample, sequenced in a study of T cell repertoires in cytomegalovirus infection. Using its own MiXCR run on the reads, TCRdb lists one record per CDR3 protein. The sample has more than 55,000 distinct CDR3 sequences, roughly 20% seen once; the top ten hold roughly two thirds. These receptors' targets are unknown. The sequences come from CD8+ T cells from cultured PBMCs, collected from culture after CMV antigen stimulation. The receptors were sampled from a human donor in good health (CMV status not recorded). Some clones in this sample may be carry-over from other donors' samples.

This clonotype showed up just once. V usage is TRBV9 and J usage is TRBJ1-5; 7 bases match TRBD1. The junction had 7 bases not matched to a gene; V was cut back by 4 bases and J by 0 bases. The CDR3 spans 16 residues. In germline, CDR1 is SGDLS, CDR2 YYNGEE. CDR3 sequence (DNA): TGTGCCAGCAGCCCTTCGGGACAGCATAGCAATCAGCCCCAGCATTTT. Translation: CASSPSGQHSNQPQHF.

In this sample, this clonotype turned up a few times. The CDR3 is CASSPSGGIWVGEQYF. The CDR3, as DNA: TGTGCCAGCAGTCCCTCAGGAGGCATTTGGGTTGGGGAGCAGTACTTC. This chain uses TRBV27 with TRBJ2-7; a weak D match, TRBD2 (5 bases). CDR1 and CDR2 from the germline V gene are MNHEY and SMNVEV (reference sequence). The V and J ends lost 5 bases and 7 bases respectively, with 24 bases between them. The CDR3 contains 16 residues.

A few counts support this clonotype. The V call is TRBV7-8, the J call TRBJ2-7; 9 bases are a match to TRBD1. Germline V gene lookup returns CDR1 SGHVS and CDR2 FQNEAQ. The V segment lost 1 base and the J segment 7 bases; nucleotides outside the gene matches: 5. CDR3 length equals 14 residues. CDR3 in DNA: TGTGCCAGCAGCTTAGGGACAGGGGACGGGGAGCAGTACTTC. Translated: CASSLGTGDGEQYF.

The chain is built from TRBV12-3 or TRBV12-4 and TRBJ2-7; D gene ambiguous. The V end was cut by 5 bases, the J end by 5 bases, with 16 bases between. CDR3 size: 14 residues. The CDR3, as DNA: TGTGCCAGCAGTCCCCTGATGTTGGTGGACGAGCAGTACTTC. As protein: CASSPLMLVDEQYF.